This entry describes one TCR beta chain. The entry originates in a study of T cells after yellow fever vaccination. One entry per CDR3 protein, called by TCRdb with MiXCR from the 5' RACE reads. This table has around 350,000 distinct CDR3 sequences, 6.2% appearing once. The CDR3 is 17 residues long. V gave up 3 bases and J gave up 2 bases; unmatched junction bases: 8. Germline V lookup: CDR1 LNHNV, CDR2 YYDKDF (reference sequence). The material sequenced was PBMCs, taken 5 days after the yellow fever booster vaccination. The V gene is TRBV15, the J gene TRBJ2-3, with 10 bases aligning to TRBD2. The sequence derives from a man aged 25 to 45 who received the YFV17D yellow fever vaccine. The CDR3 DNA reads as TGTGCCACCAGCAGTAGGCTAGCGGGAGAATTCACAGATACGCAGTATTTT. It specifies CATSSRLAGEFTDTQYF.